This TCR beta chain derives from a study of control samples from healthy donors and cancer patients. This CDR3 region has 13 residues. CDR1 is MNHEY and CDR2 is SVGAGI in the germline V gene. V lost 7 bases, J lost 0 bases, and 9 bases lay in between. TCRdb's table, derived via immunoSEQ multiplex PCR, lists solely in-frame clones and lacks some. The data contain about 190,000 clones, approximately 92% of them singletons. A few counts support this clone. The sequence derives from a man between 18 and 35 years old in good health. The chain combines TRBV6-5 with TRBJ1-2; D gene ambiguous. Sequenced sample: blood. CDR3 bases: TGTGCCAGCAAGAAGGCTCCTAACTATGGCTACACCTTC. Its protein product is CASKKAPNYGYTF.